The table lists the clone carrying this T cell receptor (beta chain) with many counts. What it binds is unknown. This specimen comes from a study of T cells in Graves' hyperthyroidism and ophthalmopathy. Regions amplified from RNA transcripts were the TCR beta CDR3 regions. First-round RT-PCR with HTBI primers amplified the TCR CDR3 region. MiXCR, run by TCRdb on the multiplex PCR reads, gives a single entry per CDR3 protein. The sample shows more than 300,000 distinct CDR3 sequences, 17% of them seen only once. Study-level points and caveats: Within blood appeared most thyroid clonotypes that had expanded above 0.001.

CDR1 and CDR2 (germline): SNHLY, FYNNEI. J was trimmed by 1 base and V by 9 bases; bases with no gene match: 4. This CDR3 is built from 14 residues. The source is a woman aged 25 to 45 with Graves' hyperthyroidism that later progressed to Graves' ophthalmopathy. Sequencing used blood. The rearrangement uses TRBV2 and TRBJ2-4; 9 bases map to TRBD1. The CDR3 spells CASDGQGAKNIQYF. CDR3 sequence (DNA): TGTGCCAGTGACGGACAGGGGGCCAAAAACATTCAGTACTTC.